The next 8 T cell receptor beta chains were all read from a single sample in a study of cytotoxic CD8 clonotypes in ibrutinib-treated CLL. TCRdb's table, derived via immunoSEQ multiplex PCR, lists solely in-frame clones and lacks some. The sample lists 40,000 to 60,000 clones, about half occurring once. This specimen was PBMCs, taken after 12 months of ibrutinib treatment. The receptors were sampled from a human donor with chronic lymphocytic leukemia.

The rearrangement joins TRBV28 to TRBJ2-5, with unresolved D. Germline V gene lookup returns CDR1 MDHEN and CDR2 SYDVKM. CDR3 length: 14 amino acids. V was cut by 5 bases and J by 5 bases, with 15 bases left in between. CDR3 sequence (DNA): TGTGCCAGCAGTGAGGTGCCAGCTAAGGAGACCCAGTACTTC. Its translation: CASSEVPAKETQYF.

This clone has a handful of counts. The genes are TRBV28 and TRBJ1-2; 10 positions match TRBD1. The CDR3 has 15 amino acids. The germline CDR1 and CDR2 sequences are MDHEN and SYDVKM. V lost 5 bases and J lost 4; bases outside the gene matches: 7. The CDR3 nucleotides read TGTGCCAGCAGTGGATCGACAGGGGGCGGCTATGGCTACACCTTC. Amino acids: CASSGSTGGGYGYTF.

The J gene is TRBJ2-7, the V gene TRBV2, with 8 positions matching TRBD2. Germline assignment: CDR1 SNHLY and CDR2 FYNNEI. The CDR3 has 14 amino acids. Trimming took 4 bases from V and 9 from J; bases not matched to a gene: 11. CDR3 bases: TGTGCCAGCAGTGCCGGGCGGGAGGTCGGGGGGCAGTACTTC. This sequence encodes CASSAGREVGGQYF.

The CDR3 spells CSVEGSGRFF. The CDR3, as DNA: TGCAGCGTTGAAGGCTCAGGACGGTTCTTC. The chain is built from TRBV29-1 and TRBJ2-1; D call uncertain. Trimming removed 1 base at V and 15 bases at J, with 10 bases between. Germline CDR1 reads SQVTM; CDR2 reads ANQGSEA. CDR3 size: 10 residues.

The chain recombines TRBV5-4 with TRBJ2-4, with D possibly called TRBD1 or TRBD2 (5 bases each). The CDR3 extends over 17 amino acids. Germline CDR1 SGHNT, CDR2 YYREEE (reference sequence). V shed 4 bases and J shed 1 base, with 18 bases lying between them. The CDR3 coding sequence is TGTGCCAGCAGCGAGGGGCTCTCTGGGGCGGCCAAAAACATTCAGTACTTC. It is translated as CASSEGLSGAAKNIQYF.

The chain has TRBV4-2 and TRBJ2-1; 12 positions match TRBD2. The CDR3 is 16 amino acids. The germline CDR1 and CDR2 sequences are LGHNA and YNFKEQ. Germline trimming cut 1 base from V and 10 bases from J; bases unmatched to any gene: 8. The CDR3 spells CASSQGLTSGRKEQFF. The DNA of the CDR3 is TGTGCCAGCAGCCAAGGCCTGACTAGCGGGAGAAAAGAGCAGTTCTTC.

The chain couples TRBV6-6 to TRBJ1-1; 9 nucleotides line up with TRBD1. CDR1 MNHNY and CDR2 SVGAGI come from the germline V gene (reference sequence). CDR3 length: 15 residues. V lost 6 bases and J lost 1; bases outside the gene matches: 6. CDR3 residues: CASSHRGPENTEAFF. The CDR3, as DNA: TGTGCCAGCAGCCACAGGGGGCCGGAGAACACTGAAGCTTTCTTT.

The CDR3 DNA reads TGTGCCAGCAGCACGGGGGAGACATACGAGCAGTACTTC. Protein sequence: CASSTGETYEQYF. J is TRBJ2-7 and V is TRBV11-3; a weak D match, TRBD2 (6 bases). Looked up from germline, CDR1 is SGHNT and CDR2 is YENEEA. The CDR3 is made up of 13 amino acids. V lost 5 bases, J lost 4 bases, and 12 bases lay in between.